The subject of this entry is one TCR beta chain. Its matching antigen is unknown. A J-beta primer mix and a sample-barcoded 5' primer were used in a second PCR of about 7 to 12 cycles. TCRdb ran MiXCR on the 5' RACE reads and lists one entry per CDR3 protein. Of 1.5 million to 2 million distinct CDR3 sequences detected, about 32% appear once; the ten largest clones hold roughly 10%. The data are from a study of blood T cells in healthy people across ages. The study, taken as a whole, reports: In these data, TCR beta diversity tracked strongly with naive T cell percentage.

V shed 4 bases and J 2 bases; nucleotides not matched to a gene: 11. CDR1 and CDR2 (germline): MDHEN, SYDVKM. The CDR3 length is 18 residues. The J gene is TRBJ2-3, the V gene TRBV28; TRBD2 matches at 11 bases. Sequencing used blood. The TCR sequence derives from a woman in her thirties in good health. The CDR3 loop reads CASSSPLLAGGPTDTQYF. CDR3 bases: TGTGCCAGCAGTTCCCCCCTTCTAGCGGGGGGTCCCACAGATACGCAGTATTTT.